The T cell receptor beta chain under discussion was sequenced for a study of PD-L1 blockade in urothelial cancer. Turning to the study itself: Of approximately 29 patients, twenty-five were males with bladder-origin urothelial cancer. Analysis of the blood was performed 3 weeks (second dose) and 6 weeks after treatment start.

Patients' urothelial carcinoma was locally advanced or metastatic. The germline CDR1 and CDR2 sequences are SGHRS and YFSETQ. There are 15 residues in the CDR3. V was clipped by 4 bases and J by 5 bases; unmatched bases: 11. The authors spiked synthetic TCR analog templates into each PCR. The method was immunoSEQ multiplex PCR; TCRdb's version includes in-frame clones alone and lacks a portion of them. Of approximately 32,000 clones listed, roughly 82% were seen once; the top ten hold more than 25%. Sequencing used PBMCs, obtained around atezolizumab (anti-PD-L1) treatment. This TCR derives from a man aged 55-75 years with urothelial cancer. The rearrangement joins TRBV5-1 to TRBJ2-5, with 7 nucleotides matching TRBD1. CDR3 in DNA: TGCGCCAGCAGCCCGGCCGAAGGGGGCCTTGAGACCCAGTACTTC. Translating it yields CASSPAEGGLETQYF.